This T cell receptor (beta chain) derives from a study of T cell changes during pregnancy in multiple sclerosis. This CDR3 has 15 amino acids. V gave up 0 bases and J gave up 12 bases; unmatched junction bases: 9. In germline, CDR1 is MNHNY, CDR2 SVGAGI (reference sequence). Repertoires were generated with immunoSEQ multiplex PCR, while TCRdb's copy carries only in-frame clones and drops some. The sample consists of 60,000 to 75,000 clones, just over 90% of them appearing once. J is TRBJ2-7 and V is TRBV6-6, with 12 nucleotides matching TRBD1. This TCR came from a female donor with multiple sclerosis, enrolled in a pregnancy study. Sequencing used peripheral blood, obtained in the third trimester of pregnancy. DNA for the CDR3: TGTGCCAGCAGTTACTCGACCGGGACAGGGGGCGCCGCGTACTTC. This gives the protein CASSYSTGTGGAAYF.